Listed below are T cell receptor beta chains from one sample, sequenced in a study of blood T cell repertoires in COVID-19. Sequenced by immunoSEQ multiplex PCR; TCRdb stores in-frame clones only, minus some. The profile shows about 59,000 clones, about 80% of them singletons. What was sequenced was peripheral blood. These TCRs come from a man aged 55-75 years with acute or convalescent COVID-19. The CDR3 runs from the conserved cysteine through the conserved F or W. A D gene is named only where the DNA matches it firmly. Size values are once, few and many counts, or a class for expanded clones, and some rows have none.

J gene | V gene | clone size | D gene | CDR3 DNA | CDR3 protein
TRBJ2-2 | TRBV7-2 | - | TRBD2 | TGTGCCAGCAGCCGTAGCGGGAGCCCGAACACCGGGGAGCTGTTTTTT | CASSRSGSPNTGELFF
TRBJ1-1 | TRBV30 | - | - | TGTGCCTGGATCGGGAACACTGAAGCTTTCTTT | CAWIGNTEAFF
TRBJ2-7 | TRBV5-5 | - | - | TGTGCCAGCAGCTTGGCCCCGGGCAGGGGGGACTACGAGCAGTACTTC | CASSLAPGRGDYEQYF
TRBJ2-1 | TRBV5-1 | - | TRBD2 | TGCGCCAGCAGCTTGGGGGGGACTAGCTACAATGAGCAGTTCTTC | CASSLGGTSYNEQFF
TRBJ1-3 | TRBV19 | once | - | TGTGCCAGTAGTCGGGAGTCGGGAAACACCATATATTTT | CASSRESGNTIYF
TRBJ1-1 | TRBV28 | - | TRBD1 | TGTGCCAGCAGCTCCCGAGGACAGGTCAAAGCTTTCTTT | CASSSRGQVKAFF
TRBJ2-1 | TRBV7-2 | - | TRBD2 | TGTGCCAGCAGCTTAGATCCAGCGGGAGACTACAATGAGCAGTTCTTC | CASSLDPAGDYNEQFF
TRBJ1-3 | TRBV11-2 | - | - | TGTGCCAGCAGCCCGGGTGGAAACACCATATATTTT | CASSPGGNTIYF
TRBJ1-1 | TRBV12-3/TRBV12-4 | once | - | TGTGCCAGCAGTTGGGGCAGAAGGGCTGAAGCTTTCTTT | CASSWGRRAEAFF
TRBJ2-7 | TRBV19 | - | - | TGTGCCAGTAGTATTGATGCAGGGATGGGCTACGAGCAGTACTTC | CASSIDAGMGYEQYF
TRBJ1-3 | TRBV28 | - | - | TGTGCCAGCAGTGGCGGGGGTCAGATGGGAAACACCATATATTTT | CASSGGGQMGNTIYF
TRBJ2-1 | TRBV6-5 | - | - | TGTGCCAGCAGTTCCAACACCAATGAGCAGTTCTTC | CASSSNTNEQFF
TRBJ1-1 | TRBV7-3 | - | - | TGTGCCAGCAGCCCCAGGGGTGGTACGGGGAACACTGAAGCTTTCTTT | CASSPRGGTGNTEAFF
TRBJ2-1 | TRBV19 | - | - | TGTGCCAGTAGTATGATGGCTTACAATGAGCAGTTCTTC | CASSMMAYNEQFF
TRBJ2-1 | TRBV11-3 | - | TRBD2 | TGTGCCAGCAGCTTAGACCTAGCGGGGCCCTCTTTCCCCTACAATGAGCAGTTCTTC | CASSLDLAGPSFPYNEQFF
TRBJ1-1 | TRBV30 | - | TRBD1 | TGTGCCTGGAGTGCTTGGGACAGGGGCCCTGAAGCTTTCTTT | CAWSAWDRGPEAFF
TRBJ2-4 | TRBV9 | - | - | TGTGCCAGCAGCGGGGACTCCCTAGCCAAAAACATTCAGTACTTC | CASSGDSLAKNIQYF
TRBJ2-7 | TRBV15 | - | TRBD2 | TGTGCCACCAGCAGAGAGTTTGCGGGAGTAGGCGAGCAGTACTTC | CATSREFAGVGEQYF
TRBJ2-2 | TRBV7-3 | - | - | TGTGCCAGCAGCTCAATCCGGTCTTCGGACACCGGGGAGCTGTTTTTT | CASSSIRSSDTGELFF
TRBJ2-1 | TRBV5-6 | few | - | TGTGCCAGCAGCTTGACGGGAAACTACAATGAGCAGTTCTTC | CASSLTGNYNEQFF
TRBJ1-5 | TRBV7-2 | few | - | TGTGCCAGCACCCTGGGCAGGTATAGCAATCAGCCCCAGCATTTT | CASTLGRYSNQPQHF
TRBJ2-5 | TRBV7-2 | once | TRBD2 | TGTGCCAGCAACTTAGTGGTAGCGGGAGAGACCCAGTACTTC | CASNLVVAGETQYF
TRBJ2-7 | TRBV29-1 | - | TRBD1 | TGCAGCGTGAGGACAGGGATCTCCTACGAGCAGTACTTC | CSVRTGISYEQYF